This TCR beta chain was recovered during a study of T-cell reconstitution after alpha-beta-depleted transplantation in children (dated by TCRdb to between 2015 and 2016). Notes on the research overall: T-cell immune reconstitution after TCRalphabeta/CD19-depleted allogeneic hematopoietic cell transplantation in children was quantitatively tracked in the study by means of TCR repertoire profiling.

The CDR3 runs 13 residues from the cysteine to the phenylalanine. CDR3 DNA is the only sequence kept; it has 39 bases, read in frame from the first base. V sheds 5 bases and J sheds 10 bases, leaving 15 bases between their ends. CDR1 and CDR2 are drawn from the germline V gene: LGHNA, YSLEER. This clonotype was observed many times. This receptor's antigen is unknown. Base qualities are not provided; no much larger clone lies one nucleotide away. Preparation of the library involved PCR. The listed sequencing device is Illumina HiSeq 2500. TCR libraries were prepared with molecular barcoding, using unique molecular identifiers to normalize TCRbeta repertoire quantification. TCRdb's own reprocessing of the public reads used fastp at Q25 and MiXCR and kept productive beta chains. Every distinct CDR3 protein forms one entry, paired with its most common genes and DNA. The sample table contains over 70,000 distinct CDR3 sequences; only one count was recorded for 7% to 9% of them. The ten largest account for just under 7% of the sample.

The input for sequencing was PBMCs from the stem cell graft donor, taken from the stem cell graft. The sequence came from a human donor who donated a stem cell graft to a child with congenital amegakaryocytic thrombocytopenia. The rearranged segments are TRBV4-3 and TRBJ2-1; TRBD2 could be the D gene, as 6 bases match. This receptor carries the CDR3 CASSYSGLREQFF. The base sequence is TGCGCCAGCAGCTATAGCGGACTTCGAGAGCAGTTCTTC.